Listed below are T cell receptor beta chains from one sample, sequenced in a study of cytomegalovirus exposure and HLA in healthy donors. TCRdb keeps only in-frame clones here, not all; method: immunoSEQ multiplex PCR. Of 90,000 to 120,000 clones listed, 75% to 80% are singletons. Source material: PBMCs. These receptors were taken from a man in his sixties in good health and CMV-seropositive. Both conserved end residues are part of each CDR3. The order of the fields is CDR3 protein, CDR3 DNA, J gene, V gene, D gene, clone size. D genes are given only for firm matches. The size of a clone is reported for some rows only, either as once, few or many, or as a class for expanded clones.

cdr3_aa: CASRPAGGKNERQPQHF
cdr3_nt: TGTGCCAGTAGGCCCGCGGGGGGCAAGAACGAACGTCAGCCCCAGCATTTT
j_call: TRBJ1-5
v_call: TRBV19
d_call: -
clone_size: -

cdr3_aa: CASSSPGQVSYEQYF
cdr3_nt: TGTGCCAGCAGTTCCCCGGGACAGGTCTCCTACGAGCAGTACTTC
j_call: TRBJ2-7
v_call: TRBV6-1
d_call: TRBD1
clone_size: -

cdr3_aa: CASRPGQRTGKLFF
cdr3_nt: TGTGCCAGCAGACCGGGACAGAGGACCGGAAAACTGTTTTTT
j_call: TRBJ1-4
v_call: TRBV28
d_call: TRBD1
clone_size: -

cdr3_aa: CASSFQSGGPIETQYF
cdr3_nt: TGTGCCAGCAGCTTTCAGAGCGGGGGGCCGATAGAGACCCAGTACTTC
j_call: TRBJ2-5
v_call: TRBV7-8
d_call: TRBD2
clone_size: -

cdr3_aa: CASSSSTGTISGVGQYF
cdr3_nt: TGCGCCAGCAGCTCTTCAACCGGGACTATCTCCGGAGTCGGGCAGTATTTT
j_call: TRBJ2-3
v_call: TRBV5-1
d_call: TRBD2
clone_size: -

cdr3_aa: CASTDSSYEQYF
cdr3_nt: TGCGCCAGCACCGACAGCTCCTACGAGCAGTACTTC
j_call: TRBJ2-7
v_call: TRBV10-2
d_call: -
clone_size: -

cdr3_aa: CASRGRGWEQFF
cdr3_nt: TGTGCCAGCAGAGGCCGCGGGTGGGAGCAGTTCTTC
j_call: TRBJ2-1
v_call: TRBV6-1
d_call: -
clone_size: -

cdr3_aa: CASSPRWGRTNYGYTF
cdr3_nt: TGTGCCAGTAGCCCCAGGTGGGGCCGGACTAACTATGGCTACACCTTC
j_call: TRBJ1-2
v_call: TRBV19
d_call: -
clone_size: many

cdr3_aa: CASSMGEGETQYF
cdr3_nt: TGTGCCAGTAGTATGGGGGAGGGAGAGACCCAGTACTTC
j_call: TRBJ2-5
v_call: TRBV19
d_call: TRBD2
clone_size: -

cdr3_aa: CASSLGLDTQYF
cdr3_nt: TGTGCCAGCAGCTTAGGGCTTGATACGCAGTATTTT
j_call: TRBJ2-3
v_call: TRBV7-3
d_call: -
clone_size: -